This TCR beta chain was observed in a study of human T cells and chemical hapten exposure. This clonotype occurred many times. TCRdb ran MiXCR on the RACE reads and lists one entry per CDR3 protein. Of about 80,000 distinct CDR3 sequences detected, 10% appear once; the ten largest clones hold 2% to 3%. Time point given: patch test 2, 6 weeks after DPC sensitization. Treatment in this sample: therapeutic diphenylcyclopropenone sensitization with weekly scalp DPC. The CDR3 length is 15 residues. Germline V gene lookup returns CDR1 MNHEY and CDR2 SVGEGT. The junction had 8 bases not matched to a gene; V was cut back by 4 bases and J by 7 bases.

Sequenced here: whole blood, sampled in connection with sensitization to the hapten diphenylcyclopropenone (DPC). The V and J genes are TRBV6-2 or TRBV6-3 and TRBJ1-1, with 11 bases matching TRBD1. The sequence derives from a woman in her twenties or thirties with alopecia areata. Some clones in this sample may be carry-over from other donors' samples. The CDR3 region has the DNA TGTGCCAGCAGTTCCCCGGGGACAGGGGGTGATGAAGCTTTCTTT. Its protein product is CASSSPGTGGDEAFF.